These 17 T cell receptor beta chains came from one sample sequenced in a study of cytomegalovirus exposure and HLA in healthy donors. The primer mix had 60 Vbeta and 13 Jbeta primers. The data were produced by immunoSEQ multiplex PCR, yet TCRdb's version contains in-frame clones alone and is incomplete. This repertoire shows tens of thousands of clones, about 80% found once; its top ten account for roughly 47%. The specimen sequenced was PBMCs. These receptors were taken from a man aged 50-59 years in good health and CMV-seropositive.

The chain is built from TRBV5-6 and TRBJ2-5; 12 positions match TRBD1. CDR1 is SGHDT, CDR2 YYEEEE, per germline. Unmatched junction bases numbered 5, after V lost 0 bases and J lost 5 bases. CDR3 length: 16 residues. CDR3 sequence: CASSLGDRGPRETQYF. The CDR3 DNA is TGTGCCAGCAGCTTGGGGGACAGGGGGCCTCGGGAGACCCAGTACTTC.

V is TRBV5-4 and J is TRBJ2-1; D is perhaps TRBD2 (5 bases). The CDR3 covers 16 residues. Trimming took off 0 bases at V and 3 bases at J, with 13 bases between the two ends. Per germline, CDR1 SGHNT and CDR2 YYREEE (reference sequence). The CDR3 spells CASSLGGAGIYNEQFF. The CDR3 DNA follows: TGTGCCAGCAGCTTGGGAGGTGCGGGCATCTACAATGAGCAGTTCTTC. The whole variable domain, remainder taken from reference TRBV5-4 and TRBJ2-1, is ETGVTQSPTHLIKTRGQQVTLRCSSQSGHNTVSWYQQALGQGPQFIFQYYREEENGRGNFPPRFSGLQFPNYSSELNVNALELDDSALYLCASSLGGAGIYNEQFFGPGTRLTVL.

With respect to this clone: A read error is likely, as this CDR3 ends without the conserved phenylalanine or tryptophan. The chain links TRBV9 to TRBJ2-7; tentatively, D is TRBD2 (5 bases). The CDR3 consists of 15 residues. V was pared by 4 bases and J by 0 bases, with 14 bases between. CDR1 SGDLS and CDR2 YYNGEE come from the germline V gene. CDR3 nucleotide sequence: TGTGCCAGCAGCTCCCAGCGGCCCAGCTCCTACGAGCAGTACTTG. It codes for CASSSQRPSSYEQYL.

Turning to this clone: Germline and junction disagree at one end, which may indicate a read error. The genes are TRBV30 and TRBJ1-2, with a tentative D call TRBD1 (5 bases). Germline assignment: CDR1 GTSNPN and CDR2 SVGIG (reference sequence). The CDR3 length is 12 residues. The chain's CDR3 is CAWSGDRYGYNF. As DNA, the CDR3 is TGTGCATGGAGTGGAGACAGATATGGCTACAACTTC.

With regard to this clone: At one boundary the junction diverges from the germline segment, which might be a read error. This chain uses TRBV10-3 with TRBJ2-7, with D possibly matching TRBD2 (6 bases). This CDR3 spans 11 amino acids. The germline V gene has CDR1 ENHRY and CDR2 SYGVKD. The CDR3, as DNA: TGTGCCATCAGGACTACTAGCTCCGGAACCTTC. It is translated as CAIRTTSSGTF.

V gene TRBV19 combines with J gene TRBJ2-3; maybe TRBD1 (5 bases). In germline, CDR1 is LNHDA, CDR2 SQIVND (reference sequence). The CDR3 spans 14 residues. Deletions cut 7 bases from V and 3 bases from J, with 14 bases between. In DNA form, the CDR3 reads TGTGCCAGTAATCGGGCAGGGCCGACAGATACGCAGTATTTT. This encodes CASNRAGPTDTQYF.

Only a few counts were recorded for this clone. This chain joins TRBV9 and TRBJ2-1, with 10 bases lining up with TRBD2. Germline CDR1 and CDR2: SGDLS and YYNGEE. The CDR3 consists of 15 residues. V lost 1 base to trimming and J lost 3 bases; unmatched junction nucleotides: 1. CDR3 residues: CASSVLAGVYNEQFF. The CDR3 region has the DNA TGTGCCAGCAGCGTACTAGCGGGAGTCTACAATGAGCAGTTCTTC.

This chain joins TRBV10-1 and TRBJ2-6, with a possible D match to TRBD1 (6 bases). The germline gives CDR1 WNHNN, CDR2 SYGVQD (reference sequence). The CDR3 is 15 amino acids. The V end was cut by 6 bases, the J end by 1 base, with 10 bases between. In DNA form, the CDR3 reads TGCGCCAGCAGAAATAGGGGGTCTGGGGCCAACGTCCTGACTTTC. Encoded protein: CASRNRGSGANVLTF.

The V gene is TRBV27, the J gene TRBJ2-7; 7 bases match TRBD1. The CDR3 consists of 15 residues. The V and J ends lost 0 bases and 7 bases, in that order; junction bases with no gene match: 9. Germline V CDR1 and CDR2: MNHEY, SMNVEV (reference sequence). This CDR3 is CASSLSARGLGEQYF. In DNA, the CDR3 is TGTGCCAGCAGTTTATCGGCCAGGGGGTTGGGGGAGCAGTACTTC.

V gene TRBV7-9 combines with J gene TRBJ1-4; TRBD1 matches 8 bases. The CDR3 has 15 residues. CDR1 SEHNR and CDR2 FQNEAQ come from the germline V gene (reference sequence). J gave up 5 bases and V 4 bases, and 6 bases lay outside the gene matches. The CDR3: CASSSRQGQNEKLFF. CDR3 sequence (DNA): TGTGCCAGCAGCTCGCGACAGGGGCAGAATGAAAAACTGTTTTTT.

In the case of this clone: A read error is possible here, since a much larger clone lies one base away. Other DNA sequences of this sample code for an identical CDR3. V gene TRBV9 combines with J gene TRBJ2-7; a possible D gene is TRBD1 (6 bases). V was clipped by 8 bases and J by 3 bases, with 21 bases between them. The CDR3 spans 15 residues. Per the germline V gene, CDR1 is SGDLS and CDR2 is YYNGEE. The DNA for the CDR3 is TGTGCCAGAAGCTCCCAGGGGCCCAGCTACTACGAGCAGTACTTC. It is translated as CARSSQGPSYYEQYF.

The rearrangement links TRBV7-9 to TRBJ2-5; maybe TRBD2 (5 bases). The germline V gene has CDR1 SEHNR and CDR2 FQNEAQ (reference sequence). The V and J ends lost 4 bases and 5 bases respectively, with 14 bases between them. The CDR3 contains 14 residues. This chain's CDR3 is CASSYSGKSETQYF. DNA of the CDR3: TGTGCCAGCAGCTACTCCGGGAAATCGGAGACCCAGTACTTC.

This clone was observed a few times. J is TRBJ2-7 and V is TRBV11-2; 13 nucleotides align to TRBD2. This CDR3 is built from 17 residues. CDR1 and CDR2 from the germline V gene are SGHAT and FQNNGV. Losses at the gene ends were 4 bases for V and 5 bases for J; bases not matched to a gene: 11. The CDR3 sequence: CASSSLRTSGRSNEQYF. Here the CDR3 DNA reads TGTGCCAGCAGCTCGCTCCGGACTAGCGGGAGATCTAACGAGCAGTACTTC.

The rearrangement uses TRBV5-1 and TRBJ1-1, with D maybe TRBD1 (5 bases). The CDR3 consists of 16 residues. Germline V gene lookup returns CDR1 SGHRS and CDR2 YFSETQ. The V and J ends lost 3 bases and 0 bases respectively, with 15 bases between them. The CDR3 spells CASSWGAGSLNTEAFF. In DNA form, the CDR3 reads TGCGCCAGCAGCTGGGGCGCCGGCTCTTTGAACACTGAAGCTTTCTTT.

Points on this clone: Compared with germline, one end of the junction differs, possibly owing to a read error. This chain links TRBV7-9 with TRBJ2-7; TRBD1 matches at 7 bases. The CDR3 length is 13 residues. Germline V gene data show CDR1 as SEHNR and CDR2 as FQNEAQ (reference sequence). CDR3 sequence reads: CSSSYLTGSWQYF. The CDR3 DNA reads TGTTCCAGCAGCTATCTGACAGGGAGTTGGCAGTACTTC.

CDR3 region: CASSITNEQYF. The CDR3 DNA follows: TGTGCCAGCAGTATTACTAACGAGCAGTACTTC. The chain couples TRBV6-5 to TRBJ2-7; D is uncertain. Trimming left V 5 bases short and J 5 bases short, with 7 bases between. The germline V gene encodes CDR1 MNHEY and CDR2 SVGAGI. The CDR3 loop spans 11 amino acids.

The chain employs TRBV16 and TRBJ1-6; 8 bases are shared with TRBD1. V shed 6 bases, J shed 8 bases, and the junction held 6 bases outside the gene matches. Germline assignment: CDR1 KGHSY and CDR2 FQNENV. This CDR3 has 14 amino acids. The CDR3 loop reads CASRLDRGYSPLHF. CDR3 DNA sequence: TGTGCCAGCAGACTCGACAGGGGATATTCACCCCTCCACTTT.